This T cell receptor (beta chain) was recovered during a study of cytotoxic CD8 clonotypes in ibrutinib-treated CLL. Overall study: Response specimens were obtained following a median treatment duration of about 12 months, with a range of 6 to 36. General study findings and limits: Clonality increased with ibrutinib response but returned toward baseline at progression.

Sequencing sought depths of 1 in 200,000 to 1 in 1 million T cells. Produced via immunoSEQ multiplex PCR; TCRdb's table is partial and in-frame only. The sample contains some 120,000 clones, 55% to 75% of which appear only once. Germline V lookup: CDR1 SGHDN, CDR2 FVKESK. V was pared by 6 bases and J by 6 bases, with 8 bases of the junction left unmatched. The CDR3 sequence is 14 residues long. For this clone: Its antigen remains unknown.

The chain is built from TRBV14 and TRBJ2-1; the match to TRBD1 covers 7 bases. This receptor was obtained from a human donor with chronic lymphocytic leukemia. The starting material was PBMCs, obtained after 24 months of ibrutinib treatment. CDR3 coding DNA: TGTGCCAGCAGGAGGGGGCCCGATCTCAATGAGCAGTTCTTC. Its translation: CASRRGPDLNEQFF. The full variable domain, rest sourced from reference TRBV14 and TRBJ2-1, is EAGVTQFPSHSVIEKGQTVTLRCDPISGHDNLYWYRRVMGKEIKFLLHFVKESKQDESGMPNNRFLAERTGGTYSTLKVQPAELEDSGVYFCASRRGPDLNEQFFGPGTRLTVL.